The 10 T cell receptor beta chains listed next were all sequenced from one sample in a study of early T cells in non-severe SARS-CoV-2 infection. TCRdb re-called the 5' RACE reads through MiXCR, storing one row per CDR3 protein. The table has around 39,000 distinct CDR3 sequences, roughly 5.4% seen once. The source was whole blood, collected at baseline. The receptors were gathered from an adult who was a healthcare worker with PCR-confirmed SARS-CoV-2 infection or an uninfected control (not recorded which).

Many counts were recorded for this clonotype. This chain joins TRBV20-1 and TRBJ1-2, with 12 bases identical to TRBD1. Looked up from germline, CDR1 is DFQATT and CDR2 is SNEGSKA (reference sequence). The CDR3 consists of 17 residues. Trimming cost V 5 bases and J 1 base; bases outside gene matches: 11. CDR3 amino acids: CSAPTDGTGGRNYGYTF. The DNA for the CDR3 is TGCAGTGCTCCCACAGACGGGACAGGGGGCCGTAACTATGGCTACACCTTC.

This clonotype showed up many times. This CDR3 reads CSAKTSGRHNEQFF. DNA of the CDR3: TGCAGTGCTAAGACTAGCGGGAGACACAATGAGCAGTTCTTC. V is TRBV20-1 and J is TRBJ2-1; 12 bases line up with TRBD2. CDR3 length: 14 amino acids. V was clipped by 4 bases and J by 5 bases; unmatched bases: 3. Germline values: CDR1 DFQATT, CDR2 SNEGSKA (reference sequence).

The sample holds a few counts of this clonotype. The genes are TRBV10-1 and TRBJ1-1, with a possible D match to TRBD1 (6 bases). The CDR3 has 14 amino acids. Deletions cut 5 bases from V and 5 bases from J, with 15 bases between. Germline-derived CDR1 and CDR2 are WNHNN and SYGVQD (reference sequence). The CDR3 loop reads CASSPLRGRTEAFF. CDR3 DNA: TGCGCCAGCAGTCCGCTTCGGGGGCGGACTGAAGCTTTCTTT.

This clonotype was counted ten times or more. The CDR3 coding sequence is TGCAGTGCTTCGCGGGGTTATCAGCCCCAGCATTTT. Its translation is CSASRGYQPQHF. The V call is TRBV20-1, the J call TRBJ1-5; D remains unclear. This CDR3 is 12 amino acids long. CDR1 and CDR2 (germline): DFQATT, SNEGSKA (reference sequence). V was pared by 5 bases and J by 5 bases, with 10 bases between.

This clonotype was recorded many times. The V gene is TRBV7-9, the J gene TRBJ2-7; the D gene could be TRBD1 or TRBD2 (5 bases each). CDR3 size: 16 residues. V dropped 5 bases and J dropped 5 bases, with 22 bases sitting between them. The germline V gene has CDR1 SEHNR and CDR2 FQNEAQ (reference sequence). This CDR3 reads CASSPNLQGASDEQYV. The CDR3 DNA sequence: TGTGCCAGCAGCCCAAATCTCCAGGGAGCTTCGGACGAGCAGTACGTC.

There are many counts of this clonotype. The V and J genes are TRBV6-1 and TRBJ1-6; maybe TRBD1 (5 bases). Between the trimmed V and J ends, which lost 11 bases and 8 bases, there was a span of 16 bases. Germline values: CDR1 MNHNS, CDR2 SASEGT. This CDR3 comprises 13 residues. CDR3 in DNA: TGTGCCGGCACGGGACGCCCAGATTCACCCCTCCACTTT. Protein product: CAGTGRPDSPLHF.

In its sample, this clonotype was seen many times. The gene calls are TRBV20-1 and TRBJ2-7, with 13 bases that match TRBD2. Per germline, CDR1 DFQATT and CDR2 SNEGSKA (reference sequence). The CDR3 contains 17 residues. J was trimmed by 3 bases and V by 0 bases; bases with no gene match: 8. The chain's CDR3 is CSARDPFGLAGDYEQYF. The DNA for the CDR3 is TGCAGTGCTAGAGACCCCTTCGGACTAGCGGGAGACTACGAGCAGTACTTC.

At least ten counts were recorded for this clonotype. CDR3 nucleotides: TGCAGCGTTGTAGTGGGGATGACCGGGGAGCTGTTTTTT. Residues: CSVVVGMTGELFF. The gene calls are TRBV29-1 and TRBJ2-2; D call uncertain. CDR1 and CDR2 from the germline V gene are SQVTM and ANQGSEA. The length of the CDR3 is 13 residues. The ends were cut back, 4 bases at V and 5 bases at J, with 11 bases in the middle.

In this sample, this clonotype turned up a few times. The chain carries TRBV18 and TRBJ1-2, with no clear D. The CDR3 is 15 amino acids. Germline CDR1 reads KGHSH; CDR2 reads LQKENI. Trimming cost V 2 bases and J 0 bases, with 10 bases left between them. CDR3 nucleotide sequence: TGTGCCAGCTCACCAAGGGCGGCAGCTAACTATGGCTACACCTTC. Amino acids: CASSPRAAANYGYTF.

This clonotype was seen a handful of times. The chain is built from TRBV29-1 and TRBJ2-7, with 9 positions matching TRBD1. V dropped 6 bases and J dropped 2; count of bases not matched to a gene: 5. This CDR3 spans 13 amino acids. Germline CDR1 SQVTM, CDR2 ANQGSEA. CDR3 nucleotides: TGCAGCGTCACAGGGGGCGGCCCCTACGAGCAGTACTTC. It yields the protein CSVTGGGPYEQYF.